This T cell receptor (beta chain) emerged from a study of CD8 T cells in Susac syndrome. Random hexamers primed reverse transcription of roughly 0.5 to 1 ug RNA. One entry per CDR3 protein, called by TCRdb with MiXCR from the immunoSEQ multiplex PCR reads. In the table there are approximately 68,000 distinct CDR3 sequences, about 95% of which are singletons. What was sequenced was CD8+ T cells from PBMCs. The sequence was obtained from a human donor with multiple sclerosis.

The CDR3 nucleotides read TGTGCCAGCAGTGGGAACAGGGGGGGACTTAACTATGGCTACACCTTC. It encodes CASSGNRGGLNYGYTF. The V and J genes are TRBV27 and TRBJ1-2; TRBD1 agrees at 8 bases. With 5 bases clipped from V and 1 base from J, the junction kept 9 bases outside the gene matches. This CDR3 comprises 16 residues. The germline V gene has CDR1 MNHEY and CDR2 SMNVEV (reference sequence).